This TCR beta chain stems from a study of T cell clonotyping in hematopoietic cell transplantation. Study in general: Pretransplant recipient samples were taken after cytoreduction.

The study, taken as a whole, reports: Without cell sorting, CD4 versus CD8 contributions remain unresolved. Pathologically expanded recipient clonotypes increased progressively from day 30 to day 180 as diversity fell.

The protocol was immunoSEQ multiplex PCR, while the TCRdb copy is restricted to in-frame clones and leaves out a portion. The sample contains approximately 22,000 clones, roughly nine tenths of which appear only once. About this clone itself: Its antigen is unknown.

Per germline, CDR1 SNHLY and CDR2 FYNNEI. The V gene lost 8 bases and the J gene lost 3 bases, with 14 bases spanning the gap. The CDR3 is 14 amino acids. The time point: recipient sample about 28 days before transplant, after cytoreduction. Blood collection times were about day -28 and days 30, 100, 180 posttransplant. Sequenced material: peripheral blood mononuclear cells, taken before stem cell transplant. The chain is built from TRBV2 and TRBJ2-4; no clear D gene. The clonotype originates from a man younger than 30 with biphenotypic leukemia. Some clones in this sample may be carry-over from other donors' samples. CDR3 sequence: CASRLGLGKNIQYF. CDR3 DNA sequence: TGTGCCAGCCGGCTAGGCCTTGGCAAAAACATTCAGTACTTC.